The 24 T cell receptor beta chains listed next were all sequenced from one sample in a study of breast tumors, draining lymph nodes, adjacent tissues. TCRdb re-called the multiplex PCR reads with MiXCR, one entry per CDR3 protein. There are more than 20,000 distinct CDR3 sequences in the sample; more than 50% occur only once, and about 13% lies in the top ten. Sequencing used breast tumor tissue. These receptors were collected from a female donor with breast cancer. Some clones in this sample may be carry-over from other donors' samples.

This chain uses TRBV6-1 with TRBJ2-1; D gene uncertain. The CDR3 is 11 amino acids. V dropped 4 bases and J dropped 12 bases, with 10 bases sitting between them. Germline V gene lookup returns CDR1 MNHNS and CDR2 SASEGT. The CDR3 protein is CASSALDRQFF. In DNA, the CDR3 is TGTGCCAGCAGTGCCCTAGATCGGCAGTTCTTC.

This clonotype was detected ten times or more. A read error may be the cause here, since a much bigger clone is one base away. This chain joins TRBV12-3 or TRBV12-4 and TRBJ2-3; 16 nucleotides align to TRBD2. V dropped 3 bases and J dropped 7; count of bases not matched to a gene: 7. This CDR3 is built from 17 residues. The CDR3 is CASSFGGLAGGQYTQYF. The CDR3 DNA reads TGTGCCAGCAGTTTCGGGGGACTAGCGGGAGGGCAATATACGCAGTATTTT.

The chain combines TRBV20-1 with TRBJ2-7; weak D call: TRBD2 (6 bases). From germline, CDR1 is DFQATT and CDR2 SNEGSKA (reference sequence). This CDR3 spans 13 amino acids. V was cut by 5 bases and J by 3 bases, with 14 bases left in between. DNA of the CDR3: TGCAGTGCTGCAGGAGGGCATCACTACGAGCAGTACTTC. It yields the protein CSAAGGHHYEQYF.

The chain links TRBV20-1 to TRBJ1-2; no clear D gene. V lost 2 bases and J lost 4, with 8 bases in between. Germline V gene data show CDR1 as DFQATT and CDR2 as SNEGSKA (reference sequence). The CDR3 spans 12 residues. The CDR3 DNA reads TGCAGTGCTAGACCTTATTCCTATGGCTACACCTTC. This codes for CSARPYSYGYTF.

The chain employs TRBV12-3 or TRBV12-4 and TRBJ2-7, with a possible D match to TRBD1 (6 bases). The CDR3 runs to 14 residues. The germline V and J ends were trimmed by 6 bases and 7 bases, with 19 bases remaining between them. The DNA for the CDR3 is TGTGCCAGCAGCCGAACAGGGCGGCCGGGGGAGCAGTACTTC. Protein: CASSRTGRPGEQYF.

V is TRBV19 and J is TRBJ2-1, with 8 bases fitting TRBD2. This CDR3 has 15 amino acids. CDR1 is LNHDA, CDR2 SQIVND, per germline (reference sequence). The trim removed 7 bases at V and 5 bases at J, leaving 10 bases unmatched. The CDR3 DNA reads as TGTGCCAGTAAATCTTTCGGGAGGGGGAACAATGAGCAGTTCTTC. Translating gives CASKSFGRGNNEQFF. The full variable domain, with the rest looked up from reference TRBV19 and TRBJ2-1, is DGGITQSPKYLFRKEGQNVTLSCEQNLNHDAMYWYRQDPGQGLRLIYYSQIVNDFQKGDIAEGYSVSREKKESFPLTVTSAQKNPTAFYLCASKSFGRGNNEQFFGPGTRLTVL.

The gene calls are TRBV24-1 and TRBJ2-1, with 8 nucleotides matching TRBD1. V was pared by 4 bases and J by 13 bases, with 5 bases of the junction left unmatched. This CDR3 spans 12 amino acids. In germline, CDR1 is KGHDR, CDR2 SFDVKD. The CDR3 is CATSDPGQGQFF. In DNA form, the CDR3 reads TGTGCCACCAGTGACCCCGGACAGGGACAGTTCTTC.

This clonotype is labeled as medium-sized. The CDR3 DNA sequence: TGCAGTGCTAGTGAACTAGCGGGGGGGTACAATGAGCAGTTCTTC. Protein product: CSASELAGGYNEQFF. The rearrangement uses TRBV20-1 and TRBJ2-1, with 13 bases lining up with TRBD2. With 3 bases clipped from V and 4 bases from J, the junction kept 3 bases outside the gene matches. Germline V lookup: CDR1 DFQATT, CDR2 SNEGSKA (reference sequence). CDR3 length: 15 residues.

The chain uses TRBV2 and TRBJ2-6; no reliable D call. Trimming stripped 4 bases from V and 0 bases from J, with 10 bases between. The length of the CDR3 is 16 residues. Germline V gene sequence: CDR1 SNHLY, CDR2 FYNNEI. The CDR3 region has the DNA TGTGCCAGCAGTGGTACTGAGATCTCTGGGGCCAACGTCCTGACTTTC. This translates into CASSGTEISGANVLTF.

The genes are TRBV4-3 and TRBJ1-6, with 8 bases matching TRBD1. The CDR3 is 15 amino acids. V trimming: 5 bases; J trimming: 6 bases; junction bases outside the gene matches: 6. CDR1 is LGHNA, CDR2 YSLEER, per germline. Here the CDR3 reads CASSVTGEVNSPLHF. In DNA, the CDR3 is TGCGCCAGCAGCGTGACAGGGGAAGTTAATTCACCCCTCCACTTT.

This clonotype was observed many times. With a much larger clone just one base away, this may be a read error. The V and J genes are TRBV9 and TRBJ2-1; D perhaps matches TRBD2 (5 bases). Germline lookup yields CDR1 SGDLS and CDR2 YYNGEE. The CDR3 has 14 residues. The CDR3 reads CASSLWTGDNEQSF. For the CDR3, the DNA is TGTGCCAGCAGCTTATGGACTGGTGACAATGAGCAGTCCTTC.

The chain uses TRBV5-5 and TRBJ1-1; 12 nucleotides line up with TRBD1. The CDR3 covers 14 residues. V dropped 4 bases and J dropped 4; count of bases not matched to a gene: 2. Germline CDR1 reads SGHKS; CDR2 reads YYEKEE (reference sequence). The CDR3 bases are TGTGCCAGCAGCGAGGGACAGGGGGCCACTGAAGCTTTCTTT. Its protein product is CASSEGQGATEAFF.

By share, this clonotype ranks as medium-sized (0.01 to 0.1%). The chain employs TRBV5-1 and TRBJ2-7, with 7 bases identical to TRBD1. Germline V gene sequence: CDR1 SGHRS, CDR2 YFSETQ. The CDR3 loop spans 15 amino acids. With V trimmed by 0 bases and J by 3 bases, 6 bases remained unmatched. CDR3 in DNA: TGCGCCAGCAGCTTGGAGACAGGGAGACGCTACGAGCAGTACTTC. Protein product: CASSLETGRRYEQYF.

The genes are TRBV2 and TRBJ2-7, with TRBD2 matching over 14 bases. The trim removed 6 bases at V and 3 bases at J, leaving 7 bases unmatched. This CDR3 has 16 residues. The V gene's germline CDR1 is SNHLY and CDR2 FYNNEI. Written as DNA, the CDR3 is TGTGCCAGCAGCTTAAGGGGGACTAGCGGGGGCTACGAGCAGTACTTC. This codes for CASSLRGTSGGYEQYF.

Notes on this clonotype: One end of the junction varies from germline; a read error may be responsible. The rearrangement links TRBV5-1 to TRBJ1-2; the D is unclear. The germline CDR1 and CDR2 sequences are SGHRS and YFSETQ. CDR3 size: 14 residues. The CDR3: CASSHAGGFYGYTF. In DNA, the CDR3 is TGTGCCAGCAGCCACGCGGGAGGCTTCTATGGCTACACCTTC.

This clonotype has just a few counts. The chain links TRBV10-2 to TRBJ1-2; 9 bases line up with TRBD1. The V gene's germline CDR1 is WSHSY and CDR2 SAAADI. The CDR3 runs to 14 residues. V gave up 6 bases and J gave up 7 bases; unmatched junction bases: 9. The CDR3 nucleotides read TGCGCCAGCAGCCCACAGGGGGCGAGTCGTGGCTACACCTTC. Its protein is CASSPQGASRGYTF.

The chain employs TRBV10-3 and TRBJ2-7; TRBD2 is a possible D gene (6 bases). The CDR3 sequence is 12 residues long. Per the germline V gene, CDR1 is ENHRY and CDR2 is SYGVKD. V lost 0 bases and J lost 6, with 6 bases in between. The CDR3 coding sequence is TGTGCCATCAGTGAGTCGACTAGCGAGCAGTACTTC. Translating gives CAISESTSEQYF.

This clonotype was seen repeatedly, ten times or more. The CDR3 DNA follows: TGTGCCAGCAGGACGACAGGGCGAAAGCAGTTCTTC. Its protein product is CASRTTGRKQFF. This chain joins TRBV27 and TRBJ2-1; 7 bases line up with TRBD1. CDR1 and CDR2 (germline): MNHEY, SMNVEV (reference sequence). This CDR3 is 12 amino acids long. J was trimmed by 11 bases and V by 6 bases; bases with no gene match: 7.

This clonotype was seen a handful of times. This chain uses TRBV5-6 with TRBJ2-7, with a weak D call TRBD2 (5 bases). CDR1 and CDR2 (germline): SGHDT, YYEEEE. The CDR3 is 19 amino acids. The V end was cut by 0 bases, the J end by 2 bases, with 24 bases between. CDR3 sequence: CASSLEVPAAGSDTYEQYF. Written as DNA, the CDR3 is TGTGCCAGCAGCTTGGAGGTCCCAGCGGCCGGATCTGACACCTACGAGCAGTACTTC.

In its sample, this clonotype is medium-sized. This rearrangement joins TRBV2 to TRBJ2-7, with D maybe TRBD1 (5 bases). The V end was cut by 7 bases, the J end by 0 bases, with 13 bases between. This CDR3 region has 14 residues. The V gene's germline CDR1 is SNHLY and CDR2 FYNNEI. The CDR3: CASTQGRGSYEQYF. The CDR3 DNA sequence: TGTGCCAGCACCCAGGGCCGAGGCTCCTACGAGCAGTACTTC.

V gene TRBV29-1 combines with J gene TRBJ1-6; the match to TRBD1 covers 7 bases. After removal of 5 bases from V and 7 bases from J, the junction contained 5 bases not matched to a gene. The germline V gene encodes CDR1 SQVTM and CDR2 ANQGSEA. This CDR3 has 13 amino acids. The CDR3 region has the DNA TGCAGCGTTTGGGCAGGGGGAAATTCACCCCTCCACTTT. Amino acids: CSVWAGGNSPLHF.

CDR3 in DNA: TGTGCCAGCAGCGGCTCCGGGACGGTGGATTCACCCCTCCACTTT. This sequence encodes CASSGSGTVDSPLHF. V usage is TRBV9 and J usage is TRBJ1-6; weak D call: TRBD1 (5 bases). The germline V and J ends were trimmed by 3 bases and 8 bases, with 15 bases remaining between them. Germline V gives CDR1 SGDLS, CDR2 YYNGEE. The CDR3 spans 15 residues. Variable domain in full (rest from reference TRBV9 and TRBJ1-6): DSGVTQTPKHLITATGQRVTLRCSPRSGDLSVYWYQQSLDQGLQFLIQYYNGEERAKGNILERFSAQQFPDLHSELNLSSLELGDSALYFCASSGSGTVDSPLHFGNGTRLTVT.

In its sample, this clonotype is medium-sized. The chain couples TRBV20-1 to TRBJ2-2; no clear D. V was shortened by 4 bases and J by 4 bases, with 10 bases between the two germline ends. Looked up from germline, CDR1 is DFQATT and CDR2 is SNEGSKA (reference sequence). This CDR3 contains 13 residues. CDR3 sequence reads: CSAMRVGTGELFF. For the CDR3, the DNA is TGCAGTGCTATGCGAGTTGGCACCGGGGAGCTGTTTTTT.

Concerning this clonotype: Compared with germline, one end of the junction differs, possibly owing to a read error. The chain has TRBV7-3 and TRBJ2-3; D unresolved. Germline V CDR1 and CDR2: SGHTA, FQGTGA. The length of the CDR3 is 13 residues. The CDR3 sequence: CASSSFTADTQYF. The CDR3 DNA follows: TGCGCCAGCAGCTCGTTCACGGCAGATACGCAGTATTTT.